The clone carrying this T cell receptor (beta chain) was seen only a few times. Its specificity is unknown. The CDR3 runs to 16 residues. V shed 3 bases, J shed 8 bases, and the junction held 12 bases outside the gene matches. CDR1 and CDR2 (germline): KGHDR, SFDVKD. The data were taken from a study of response to subunit inactivated influenza vaccine. A single record per CDR3 protein comes from TCRdb applying MiXCR to the RT-PCR reads. The data show roughly 650,000 distinct CDR3 sequences, approximately 14% seen once. The study's findings and limits: It was suggested by the authors that few new T cells are recruited by each seasonal influenza vaccination.

The origin of this receptor is a man aged 45-60 years who received an inactivated influenza vaccine. The sequences come from PBMCs from blood, collected less than 15 days before vaccination. The rearrangement joins TRBV24-1 to TRBJ2-1, with 7 bases aligning to TRBD2. DNA for the CDR3: TGTGCCACCAGTGATATGTCTGGCGGGAGTCCTGATGAGCAGTTCTTC. Translated, it gives CATSDMSGGSPDEQFF.